Following are 22 T cell receptor beta chains from one sample sequenced in a study of PD-1 blockade in classical Hodgkin lymphoma. Every one of the patients relapsed after autologous stem cell transplantation (brentuximab vedotin exposure was variable). Libraries were prepared by immunoSEQ multiplex PCR; TCRdb keeps only in-frame clonotypes and omits some of them. The sample holds some 39,000 clones, around nine tenths seen once. Sequences were derived from peripheral blood mononuclear cells (PBMCs), sampled at baseline. The origin of the receptors is a human donor with classical Hodgkin lymphoma.

This sequence joins TRBV27 and TRBJ2-7; 10 bases map to TRBD2. The V segment lost 6 bases and the J segment 7 bases; nucleotides outside the gene matches: 9. The CDR3 contains 14 residues. Germline assignment: CDR1 MNHEY and CDR2 SMNVEV (reference sequence). The CDR3 spells CASRLAGALPEQYF. Written as DNA, the CDR3 is TGTGCCAGCAGGCTAGCGGGAGCTCTCCCTGAGCAGTACTTC.

This rearrangement joins TRBV5-8 to TRBJ1-1; D ambiguous. CDR3 length: 14 residues. Germline loops: CDR1 SGHTS, CDR2 YDEGEE. Trimming stripped 3 bases from V and 1 base from J, with 10 bases between. The CDR3 DNA sequence: TGTGCCAGCAGCTCGGGCGTTCGGAACACTGAAGCTTTCTTT. Amino acids: CASSSGVRNTEAFF.

This chain uses TRBV19 with TRBJ1-1; D remains ambiguous. The germline CDR1 and CDR2 sequences are LNHDA and SQIVND (reference sequence). Trimming left V 3 bases short and J 4 bases short, with 9 bases between. The CDR3 contains 13 residues. This CDR3 is CASSIGVSTEAFF. In DNA, the CDR3 is TGTGCCAGTAGTATCGGGGTGTCCACTGAAGCTTTCTTT.

V and J are TRBV5-4 and TRBJ2-7, with 9 bases lining up with TRBD1. V was clipped by 4 bases and J by 2 bases; unmatched bases: 7. CDR3 length: 15 amino acids. Germline CDR1 SGHNT, CDR2 YYREEE (reference sequence). The CDR3: CASSTEGQGPYEQYF. CDR3 nucleotides: TGTGCCAGCAGCACAGAGGGACAGGGCCCCTACGAGCAGTACTTC.

The chain recombines TRBV11-2 with TRBJ2-2; 13 positions agree with TRBD2. The CDR3 is 17 residues long. The V and J ends lost 4 bases and 2 bases, in that order; junction bases with no gene match: 4. Per germline, CDR1 SGHAT and CDR2 FQNNGV. This CDR3 is CASSWTSGGPNTGELFF. In nucleotides, the CDR3 is TGTGCCAGCAGCTGGACTAGCGGGGGACCTAACACCGGGGAGCTGTTTTTT.

The CDR3 region has the DNA TGTGCCAGCAGTTTAATAGGTCAGCCCCAGCATTTT. It encodes CASSLIGQPQHF. V and J are TRBV27 and TRBJ1-5; D not resolved. Trimming removed 2 bases at V and 6 bases at J, with 5 bases between. Germline lookup yields CDR1 MNHEY and CDR2 SMNVEV (reference sequence). The CDR3 runs 12 residues.

The chain employs TRBV13 and TRBJ2-7; 12 bases fit TRBD2. This CDR3 spans 15 amino acids. The ends lost 6 bases at V and 3 bases at J; junction bases unmatched: 6. Germline V gene lookup returns CDR1 PRHDT and CDR2 FYEKMQ (reference sequence). The chain's CDR3 is CASRSRTSGNYEQYF. CDR3 in DNA: TGTGCCAGCAGGTCAAGGACTAGCGGGAACTACGAGCAGTACTTC.

The rearrangement uses TRBV27 and TRBJ1-4; possible D gene TRBD1, 6 bases. Germline V gene sequence: CDR1 MNHEY, CDR2 SMNVEV (reference sequence). The CDR3 sequence is 13 residues long. Deletions cut 7 bases from V and 8 bases from J, with 14 bases between. CDR3 coding DNA: TGTGCCAGCATGAGCAGGGGTGGAGAAAAACTGTTTTTT. It is translated as CASMSRGGEKLFF.

CDR3 DNA sequence: TGTGCCAGCAGCCAAGGAACAGGTTGGAAAAACATTCAGTACTTC. This translates into CASSQGTGWKNIQYF. The rearrangement joins TRBV14 to TRBJ2-4; the D gene is possibly TRBD1 (5 bases). Trimming removed 1 base from V and 4 bases from J, with 11 bases in between. Germline assignment: CDR1 SGHDN and CDR2 FVKESK. The length of the CDR3 is 15 residues. Looking up the rest from reference TRBV14 and TRBJ2-4 gives the full variable domain: EAGVTQFPSHSVIEKGQTVTLRCDPISGHDNLYWYRRVMGKEIKFLLHFVKESKQDESGMPNNRFLAERTGGTYSTLKVQPAELEDSGVYFCASSQGTGWKNIQYFGAGTRLSVL.

The CDR3 protein is CASREGNAYEQYF. CDR3 in DNA: TGTGCCAGCAGGGAGGGGAACGCCTACGAGCAGTACTTC. The rearrangement links TRBV27 to TRBJ2-7, with a weak D call TRBD2 (6 bases). This CDR3 spans 13 amino acids. Germline V gene lookup returns CDR1 MNHEY and CDR2 SMNVEV (reference sequence). The V gene lost 6 bases and the J gene lost 2 bases, with 11 bases spanning the gap.

The V gene is TRBV6-5, the J gene TRBJ1-5, with TRBD1 as a possible D gene (5 bases). The germline V gene has CDR1 MNHEY and CDR2 SVGAGI. The V end lost 5 bases, the J end lost 4 bases, and 12 bases lay between the germline ends. This CDR3 spans 14 amino acids. In DNA form, the CDR3 reads TGTGCCAGCAGTCGGGACCGCTTTAATCAGCCCCAGCATTTT. Its protein product is CASSRDRFNQPQHF.

The chain is built from TRBV2 and TRBJ2-3, with a possible D match to TRBD1 (6 bases). Trimming removed 8 bases at V and 3 bases at J, with 15 bases between. CDR1 is SNHLY, CDR2 FYNNEI, per germline. This CDR3 region has 14 residues. The CDR3, as DNA: TGTGCCAGCCAAGAACAGGGAATGACAGATACGCAGTATTTT. As protein: CASQEQGMTDTQYF.

V and J are TRBV28 and TRBJ1-6, with no clear D. The CDR3 has 12 residues. CDR1 is MDHEN and CDR2 is SYDVKM in the germline V gene. Trimming removed 6 bases from V and 13 bases from J, with 13 bases in between. CDR3 DNA sequence: TGTGCCAGCAGGATTCTTAGTTCGCCCCTCCACTTT. It encodes CASRILSSPLHF.

The gene calls are TRBV6-1 and TRBJ2-5; D remains ambiguous. From germline, CDR1 is MNHNS and CDR2 SASEGT. This CDR3 comprises 13 residues. V lost 2 bases and J 7 bases, leaving 11 bases between the germline ends. The CDR3 DNA is TGTGCCAGCAGTGAACGAAGGGTCGGGACCCAGTACTTC. This translates into CASSERRVGTQYF.

J is TRBJ2-7 and V is TRBV6-5; 9 bases are shared with TRBD2. Germline V gives CDR1 MNHEY, CDR2 SVGAGI. V gave up 6 bases and J gave up 3 bases; unmatched junction bases: 6. The CDR3 has 14 amino acids. Written as DNA, the CDR3 is TGTGCCAGCAGCCGTCGGCGGGAGGGCTACGAGCAGTACTTC. This encodes CASSRRREGYEQYF.

The chain uses TRBV28 and TRBJ2-6; D possibly corresponds to TRBD1 (6 bases). V shed 10 bases and J shed 1 base, with 20 bases lying between them. This CDR3 is 17 amino acids long. Looked up from germline, CDR1 is MDHEN and CDR2 is SYDVKM. Here the CDR3 reads CATNGLRGGSGANVLTF. As DNA, the CDR3 is TGTGCCACCAATGGGCTCAGGGGCGGATCTGGGGCCAACGTCCTGACTTTC.

This chain joins TRBV7-2 and TRBJ2-7, with TRBD1 matching over 10 bases. The junction had 4 bases not matched to a gene; V was cut back by 2 bases and J by 3 bases. The germline V gene has CDR1 SGHTA and CDR2 FQGNSA. This CDR3 comprises 15 residues. The CDR3 spells CASSLQGQGIYEQYF. The CDR3 coding sequence is TGTGCCAGCAGCTTACAGGGACAGGGGATCTACGAGCAGTACTTC.

This rearrangement joins TRBV27 to TRBJ2-5, with TRBD2 matching 15 bases. The germline V gene has CDR1 MNHEY and CDR2 SMNVEV (reference sequence). CDR3 length equals 18 residues. Trimming took 5 bases from V and 4 from J; bases not matched to a gene: 11. The CDR3: CASSPNGPGLAGGETQYF. The CDR3 region has the DNA TGTGCCAGCAGTCCTAACGGACCGGGACTAGCGGGAGGAGAGACCCAGTACTTC.

This clone was seen once. The CDR3 sequence: CASSEQRGGTDTQYF. The DNA of the CDR3 is TGTGCCAGCAGTGAACAGCGGGGAGGCACAGATACGCAGTATTTT. This sequence joins TRBV6-4 and TRBJ2-3, with TRBD2 matching over 7 bases. V shed 3 bases and J 1 base; nucleotides not matched to a gene: 4. Germline V gene lookup returns CDR1 MRHNA and CDR2 SNTAGT. The CDR3 is 15 amino acids.

The CDR3 spells CASSQDQGFQPQHF. In nucleotides, the CDR3 is TGCGCCAGCAGCCAAGATCAGGGGTTTCAGCCCCAGCATTTT. The chain links TRBV4-1 to TRBJ1-5; D possibly corresponds to TRBD1 (6 bases). V was pared by 0 bases and J by 6 bases, with 9 bases between. The CDR3 is made up of 14 amino acids. Germline V gene lookup returns CDR1 MGHRA and CDR2 YSYEKL.

The V gene is TRBV19, the J gene TRBJ2-7, with 9 bases that match TRBD2. Germline V lookup: CDR1 LNHDA, CDR2 SQIVND (reference sequence). The V gene end was trimmed by 5 bases and the J gene end by 2 bases; junction bases not matched to a gene: 7. The CDR3 is made up of 15 amino acids. The CDR3 protein is CASSDKSGRTYEQYF. In DNA, the CDR3 is TGTGCCAGTAGTGACAAAAGCGGGAGGACCTACGAGCAGTACTTC.

CDR3 nucleotides: TGCAGCGTTGGCGGCAGGGAGAACACCGGGGAGCTGTTTTTT. Amino acids: CSVGGRENTGELFF. The rearrangement joins TRBV29-1 to TRBJ2-2, with a tentative D call TRBD1 (5 bases). The V gene's germline CDR1 is SQVTM and CDR2 ANQGSEA. The CDR3 loop spans 14 amino acids. Trimming took off 4 bases at V and 1 base at J, with 10 bases between the two ends.